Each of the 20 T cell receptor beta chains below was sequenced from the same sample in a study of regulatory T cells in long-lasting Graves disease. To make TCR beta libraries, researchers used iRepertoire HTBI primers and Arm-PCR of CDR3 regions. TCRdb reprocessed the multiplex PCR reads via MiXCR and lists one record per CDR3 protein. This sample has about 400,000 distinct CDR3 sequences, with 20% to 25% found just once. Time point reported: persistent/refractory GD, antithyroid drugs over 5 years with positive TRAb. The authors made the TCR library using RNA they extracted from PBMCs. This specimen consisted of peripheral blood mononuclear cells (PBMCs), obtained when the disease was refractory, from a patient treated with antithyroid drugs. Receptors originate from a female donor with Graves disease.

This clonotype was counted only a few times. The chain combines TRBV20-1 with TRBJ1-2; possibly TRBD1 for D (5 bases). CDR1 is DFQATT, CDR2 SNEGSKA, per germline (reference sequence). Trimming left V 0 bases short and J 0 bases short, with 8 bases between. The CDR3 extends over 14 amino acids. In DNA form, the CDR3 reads TGCAGTGCTAGAGAGCGGGGGGCTAACTATGGCTACACCTTC. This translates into CSARERGANYGYTF.

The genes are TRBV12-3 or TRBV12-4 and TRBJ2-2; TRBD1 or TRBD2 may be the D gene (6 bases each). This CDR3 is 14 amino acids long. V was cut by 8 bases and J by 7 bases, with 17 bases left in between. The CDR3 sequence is CASHFVRGGGELFF. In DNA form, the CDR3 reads TGTGCCAGCCACTTCGTCAGGGGAGGCGGGGAGCTGTTTTTT.

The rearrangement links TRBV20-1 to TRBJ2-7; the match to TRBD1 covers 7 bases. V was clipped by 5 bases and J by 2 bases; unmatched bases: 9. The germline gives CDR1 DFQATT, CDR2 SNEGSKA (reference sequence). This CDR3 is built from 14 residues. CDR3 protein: CSAQGQRETYEQYF. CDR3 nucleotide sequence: TGCAGTGCTCAGGGACAGCGCGAAACCTACGAGCAGTACTTC.

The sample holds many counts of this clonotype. The DNA for the CDR3 is TGTGCCAGCAGCTTTGGAGGGGCGGTCAATCAGCCCCAGCATTTT. As protein: CASSFGGAVNQPQHF. The V gene is TRBV5-6, the J gene TRBJ1-5, with D possibly matching TRBD1 (5 bases). CDR1 SGHDT and CDR2 YYEEEE come from the germline V gene. V was pared by 2 bases and J by 3 bases, with 12 bases between. The CDR3 is made up of 15 amino acids.

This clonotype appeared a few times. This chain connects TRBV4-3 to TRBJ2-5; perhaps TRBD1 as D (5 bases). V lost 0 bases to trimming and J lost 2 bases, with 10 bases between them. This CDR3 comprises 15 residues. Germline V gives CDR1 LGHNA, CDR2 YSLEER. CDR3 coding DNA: TGCGCCAGCAGCCAAGAGGGCAGGGCTCAAGAGACCCAGTACTTC. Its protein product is CASSQEGRAQETQYF.

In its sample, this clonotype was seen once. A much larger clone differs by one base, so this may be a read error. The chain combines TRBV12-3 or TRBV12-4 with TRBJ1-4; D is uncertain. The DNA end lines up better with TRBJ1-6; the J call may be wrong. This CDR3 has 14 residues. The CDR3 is CASSLFVPNSPLHF. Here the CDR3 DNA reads TGTGCCAGCAGTTTATTCGTCCCAAATTCACCCCTCCACTTT.

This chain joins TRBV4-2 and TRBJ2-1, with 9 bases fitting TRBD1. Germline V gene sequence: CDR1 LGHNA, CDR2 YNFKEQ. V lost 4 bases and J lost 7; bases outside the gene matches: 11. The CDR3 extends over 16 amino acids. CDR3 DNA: TGTGCCAGCAGCCCTCGGGCGAGACAGGGGGTAAATGAGCAGTTCTTC. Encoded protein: CASSPRARQGVNEQFF.

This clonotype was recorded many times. CDR3 coding DNA: TGCGCCAGCAGCCAAGTACTAGCGGGAGAGGAGACCCAGTACTTC. The encoded protein is CASSQVLAGEETQYF. The V gene is TRBV4-1, the J gene TRBJ2-5; TRBD2 agrees at 11 bases. The germline V gene has CDR1 MGHRA and CDR2 YSYEKL. The CDR3 is made up of 15 amino acids. Trimming cost V 1 base and J 5 bases; bases outside gene matches: 3.

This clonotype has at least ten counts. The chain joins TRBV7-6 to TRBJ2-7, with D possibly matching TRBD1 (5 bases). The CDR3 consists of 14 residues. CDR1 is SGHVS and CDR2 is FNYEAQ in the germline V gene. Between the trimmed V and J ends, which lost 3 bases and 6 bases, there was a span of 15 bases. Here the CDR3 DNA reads TGTGCCAGCAGCTTTCAGGGTGTAGGCACCGAGCAGTACTTC. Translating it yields CASSFQGVGTEQYF. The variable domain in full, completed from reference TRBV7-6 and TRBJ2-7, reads GAGVSQSPRYKVTKRGQDVALRCDPISGHVSLYWYRQALGQGPEFLTYFNYEAQQDKSGLPNDRFSAERPEGSISTLTIQRTEQRDSAMYRCASSFQGVGTEQYFGPGTRLTVT.

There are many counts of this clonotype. CDR3 amino acids: CASSSRGMASVAYEQYF. CDR3 bases: TGTGCCAGCAGCTCCAGGGGCATGGCAAGCGTCGCCTACGAGCAGTACTTC. This chain uses TRBV7-2 with TRBJ2-7; D is perhaps TRBD1 (6 bases). CDR3 length equals 17 residues. CDR1 and CDR2 from the germline V gene are SGHTA and FQGNSA. V lost 4 bases to trimming and J lost 2 bases, with 21 bases between them.

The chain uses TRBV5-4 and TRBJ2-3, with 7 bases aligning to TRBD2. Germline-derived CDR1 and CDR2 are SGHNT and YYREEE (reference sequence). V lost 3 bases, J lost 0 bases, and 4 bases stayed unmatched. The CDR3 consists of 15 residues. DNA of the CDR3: TGTGCCAGCAGCTCAAGACTAGCTAGCACAGATACGCAGTATTTT. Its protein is CASSSRLASTDTQYF.

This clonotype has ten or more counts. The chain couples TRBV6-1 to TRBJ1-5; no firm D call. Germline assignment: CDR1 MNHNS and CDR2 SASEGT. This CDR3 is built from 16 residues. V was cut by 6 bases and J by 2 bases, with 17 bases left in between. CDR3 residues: CASSLTRRVGNQPQHF. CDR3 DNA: TGTGCCAGCAGCCTAACTCGGCGCGTCGGCAATCAGCCCCAGCATTTT.

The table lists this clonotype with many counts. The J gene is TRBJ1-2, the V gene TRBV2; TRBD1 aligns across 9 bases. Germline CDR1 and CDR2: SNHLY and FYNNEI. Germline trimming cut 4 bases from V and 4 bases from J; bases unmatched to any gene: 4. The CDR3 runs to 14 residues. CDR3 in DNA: TGTGCCAGCAGTGCGGGACAGGGTACCTATGGCTACACCTTC. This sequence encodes CASSAGQGTYGYTF.

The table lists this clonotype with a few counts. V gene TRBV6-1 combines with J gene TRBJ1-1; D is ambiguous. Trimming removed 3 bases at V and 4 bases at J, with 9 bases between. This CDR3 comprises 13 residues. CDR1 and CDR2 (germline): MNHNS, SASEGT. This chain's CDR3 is CASSDGHGTEAFF. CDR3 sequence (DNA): TGTGCCAGCAGTGACGGTCATGGCACTGAAGCTTTCTTT.

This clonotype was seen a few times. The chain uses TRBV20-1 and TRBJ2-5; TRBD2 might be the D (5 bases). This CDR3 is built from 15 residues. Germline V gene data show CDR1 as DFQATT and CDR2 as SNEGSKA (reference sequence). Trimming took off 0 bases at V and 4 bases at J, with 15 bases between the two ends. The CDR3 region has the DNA TGCAGTGCTAGAGAAAAAGCGGAGCCTTCAGAGACCCAGTACTTC. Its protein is CSAREKAEPSETQYF.

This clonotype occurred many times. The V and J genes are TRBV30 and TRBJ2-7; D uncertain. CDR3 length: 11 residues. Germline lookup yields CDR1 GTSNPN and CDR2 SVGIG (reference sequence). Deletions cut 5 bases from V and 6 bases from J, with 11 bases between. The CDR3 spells CAWVSAFEQYF. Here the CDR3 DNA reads TGTGCCTGGGTGTCAGCGTTCGAGCAGTACTTC.

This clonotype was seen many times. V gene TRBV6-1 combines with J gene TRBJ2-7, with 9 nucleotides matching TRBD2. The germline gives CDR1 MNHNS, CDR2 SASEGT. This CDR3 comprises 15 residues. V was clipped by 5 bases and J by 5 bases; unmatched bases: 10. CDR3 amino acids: CASSKVLAGLDEQYF. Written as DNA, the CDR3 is TGTGCCAGCAGTAAAGTACTAGCGGGTCTCGACGAGCAGTACTTC.

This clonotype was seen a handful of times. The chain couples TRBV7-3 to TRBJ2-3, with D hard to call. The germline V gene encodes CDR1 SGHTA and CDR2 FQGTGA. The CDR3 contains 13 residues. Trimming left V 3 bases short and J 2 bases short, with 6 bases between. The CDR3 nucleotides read TGTGCCAGCAGCTTCGGGTCCACAGATACGCAGTATTTT. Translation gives CASSFGSTDTQYF.

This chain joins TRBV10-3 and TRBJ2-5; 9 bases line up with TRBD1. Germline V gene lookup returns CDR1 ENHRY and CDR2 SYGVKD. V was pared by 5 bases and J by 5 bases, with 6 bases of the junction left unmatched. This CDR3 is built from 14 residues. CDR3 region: CAISNRGRKETQYF. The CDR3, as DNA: TGTGCCATCAGTAACAGGGGGCGTAAGGAGACCCAGTACTTC.

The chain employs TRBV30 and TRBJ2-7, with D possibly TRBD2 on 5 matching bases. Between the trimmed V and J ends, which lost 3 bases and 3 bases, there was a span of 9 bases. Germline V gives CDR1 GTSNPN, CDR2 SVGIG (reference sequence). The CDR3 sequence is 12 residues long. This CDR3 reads CAWRAESYEQYF. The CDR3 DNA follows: TGTGCCTGGAGAGCGGAGAGCTACGAGCAGTACTTC.